A selection of T cell receptor beta chains follows, all from one sample in a study of Tregs in tolerant kidney transplant recipients. Sequencing was performed with immunoSEQ multiplex PCR; in TCRdb, only in-frame clones are kept and a portion is missing. The repertoire consists of 50,000 to 55,000 clones, with 91% occurring once and the leading ten covering about 15%. The sample in question was CD8+ T cells from blood (PBMCs), obtained 24 months after the transplant. The receptors were sampled from a human patient who received a combined kidney and bone marrow transplant. Some T cells may be transferred from the graft donor. CDR3s include the opening cysteine and the closing phenylalanine or tryptophan. The D gene is left open where the match is weak. Only part of the rows carry a size: once, few, many, or a class if the clone is expanded.

TRBD2	TRBV4-3	TRBJ2-5	.	TGCGCCAGCAGCCAAGTAACGGGGGGGGGAGAGACCCAGTACTTC	CASSQVTGGGETQYF
.	TRBV27	TRBJ2-5	.	TGTGCCAGCAGTGCGGGGACGGGGCGATCGTGGGAGACCCAGTACTTC	CASSAGTGRSWETQYF
TRBD2	TRBV6-1	TRBJ2-5	.	TGTGCCAGCAGTGAAGGGCTAGCGGGGGAAGAGACCCAGTACTTC	CASSEGLAGEETQYF
.	TRBV5-5	TRBJ2-7	few	TGTGCCAGCAGCTCTGGACAGAGTGCAAGGTACGAGCAGTACTTC	CASSSGQSARYEQYF
TRBD2	TRBV11-1	TRBJ2-1	.	TGTGCCAGCAGCTTAACGGGACTAGCGGGCGAGCAGTTCTTC	CASSLTGLAGEQFF
.	TRBV29-1	TRBJ1-2	.	TGCAGCGTCGGACATAACTATGGCTACACCTTC	CSVGHNYGYTF
.	TRBV9	TRBJ2-1	.	TGTGCCAGCAGCGCCGAGACTAGGTATGAGCAGTTCTTC	CASSAETRYEQFF
TRBD2	TRBV19	TRBJ2-1	.	TGTGCCAGTTCTCTAGCGGGGGGCCTAAATGAGCAGTTCTTC	CASSLAGGLNEQFF
.	TRBV4-1	TRBJ1-1	.	TGCGCCAGCAGCCTCTCTGGGGGGACGGTCGAAACTGAAGCTTTCTTT	CASSLSGGTVETEAFF
TRBD1	TRBV27	TRBJ1-6	.	TGTGCCAGCAGCAAAAAGGGACAGCTAAATTCACCCCTCCACTTT	CASSKKGQLNSPLHF
TRBD2	TRBV7-2	TRBJ2-5	once	TGTGCCAGCAGCCCCCCGGGGGGGGACCAAGAGACCCAGTACTTC	CASSPPGGDQETQYF
.	TRBV16	TRBJ2-3	.	TGTGCCAGCAGCCAATTTCCAGGTACCACAGATACGCAGTATTTT	CASSQFPGTTDTQYF
.	TRBV19	TRBJ2-3	.	TGTGCCAGTAGTATCGGGACCATCGGCGGGGACACAGATACGCAGTATTTT	CASSIGTIGGDTDTQYF
TRBD1	TRBV28	TRBJ1-5	.	TGTGCCAGCACCCAGGATCCCGGGACAGGGGGGCAGCCCCAGCATTTT	CASTQDPGTGGQPQHF
TRBD1	TRBV18	TRBJ1-3	.	TGTGCCAGCTCACCCGTTCCTCCGGACAGGGAGGACTCTGGAAACACCATATATTTT	CASSPVPPDREDSGNTIYF
.	TRBV6-6	TRBJ2-7	.	TGTGCCAGCAGTTACTCGACGAGGGACAAGCAGTACTTC	CASSYSTRDKQYF
TRBD2	TRBV7-7	TRBJ2-7	.	TGTGCCAGCAGCCGACTAGCGGGAGAACCCGAGCAGTACTTC	CASSRLAGEPEQYF
TRBD2	TRBV7-3	TRBJ2-3	.	TGTGCCAGCAGCTTAACAGGGGGCGGGAGGGCCTTCGCAGATACGCAGTATTTT	CASSLTGGGRAFADTQYF
.	TRBV9	TRBJ2-2	.	TGTGCCAGCAGCGTAATCTCCGGGGAGCTGTTTTTT	CASSVISGELFF
TRBD2	TRBV4-3	TRBJ2-7	.	TGCGCCAGCAGCCAAGAAGCGGGGGGGGGTTACTACGAGCAGTACTTC	CASSQEAGGGYYEQYF
TRBD1	TRBV6-5	TRBJ1-1	.	TGTGCCAGCAGCGCCGGGACAGGCGCTGAAGCTTTCTTT	CASSAGTGAEAFF
.	TRBV6-1	TRBJ2-7	.	TGTGCCAGCGGGAGCAACTCCTACGAGCAGTACTTC	CASGSNSYEQYF
.	TRBV4-3	TRBJ2-2	.	TGCGCCAGCAGCCAAGATCTCGGGGGGCTGGGTAACACCGGGGAGCTGTTTTTT	CASSQDLGGLGNTGELFF
.	TRBV7-2	TRBJ2-5	.	TGTGCCAGCAGCTACGCGGGACAGAGCGGGGAGACCCAGTACTTC	CASSYAGQSGETQYF
TRBD2	TRBV27	TRBJ2-3	.	TGTGCCAGCAGTTCGCGGGGGGATACGCAGTATTTT	CASSSRGDTQYF
TRBD1	TRBV14	TRBJ1-2	.	TGTGCCAGCAGCCAGACCGGACAGGGTCTCAACTATGGCTACACCTTC	CASSQTGQGLNYGYTF
.	TRBV5-1	TRBJ2-5	.	TGCGCCAGCAGCATCCTGGGAGTTCAAGAGACCCAGTACTTC	CASSILGVQETQYF
.	TRBV5-4	TRBJ2-7	once	TGTGCCAGCAGCGATCGGGCCTACGAGCAGTACTTC	CASSDRAYEQYF
.	TRBV19	TRBJ2-7	.	TGTGCCAGTAGTATGAGGACAGATTACTACGAGCAGTACTTC	CASSMRTDYYEQYF
TRBD2	TRBV4-1	TRBJ2-1	.	TGCGCCAGCAGCCAAGTGGCGGGGGACAATGAGCAGTTCTTC	CASSQVAGDNEQFF
.	TRBV25-1	TRBJ2-1	.	TGTGCCAGCAGTGTGGGGGGTGAGCAGTTCTTC	CASSVGGEQFF
.	TRBV6-1	TRBJ2-5	once	TGTGCCAGCAGCCCCCTTAGGGAGGCGGAGACCCAGTACTTC	CASSPLREAETQYF
TRBD1	TRBV28	TRBJ2-7	.	TGTGCCAGCAGTCTAGGACAGGACGGGTACGAGCAGTACTTC	CASSLGQDGYEQYF
.	TRBV14	TRBJ2-7	few	TGTGCCAGCAGCCAAGTGGGCCCGGACGAGCAGTACTTC	CASSQVGPDEQYF
.	TRBV27	TRBJ2-3	once	TGTGCCAGCAGGAAACCGCGGGACGGCCACACAGATACGCAGTATTTT	CASRKPRDGHTDTQYF
TRBD2	TRBV27	TRBJ2-7	once	TGTGCCAGCAGGGGACTAGGGTCCTACGAGCAGTACTTC	CASRGLGSYEQYF
TRBD1	TRBV29-1	TRBJ2-3	.	TGCAGCGTTTGGGACAGGGTTTCGTATTTT	CSVWDRVSYF
.	TRBV14	TRBJ2-5	.	TGTGCCAGCAGCCTTAACCCCCCACGGAGAGAGACCCAGTACTTC	CASSLNPPRRETQYF
.	TRBV28	TRBJ2-2	.	TGTGCCAGCACTGTCGGGACCGGGGAGCTGTTTTTT	CASTVGTGELFF
.	TRBV11-2	TRBJ1-1	.	TGTGCCAGCACGCGCGGGGGTAACACTGAAGCTTTCTTT	CASTRGGNTEAFF